These 12 T cell receptor beta chains came from one sample sequenced in a study of cytomegalovirus exposure and HLA in healthy donors. Primers included in the PCR were 60 Vbeta and 13 Jbeta primers. Data came from immunoSEQ multiplex PCR; TCRdb stores just in-frame clones and leaves some out. The sample yields under 150,000 clones, 70% to 85% seen once. The source material was PBMCs. The receptors come from a boy aged 2-9 years in good health and CMV-seronegative.

The rearrangement joins TRBV6-1 to TRBJ2-1; TRBD2 matches 11 bases. The CDR3 loop spans 16 amino acids. Germline CDR1 reads MNHNS; CDR2 reads SASEGT. V trimming: 3 bases; J trimming: 7 bases; junction bases outside the gene matches: 8. The CDR3 sequence is CASSEASGRRGNEQFF. CDR3 DNA sequence: TGTGCCAGCAGTGAGGCTAGCGGGAGGAGGGGAAATGAGCAGTTCTTC.

V and J are TRBV9 and TRBJ1-3; D gene ambiguous. Germline lookup yields CDR1 SGDLS and CDR2 YYNGEE. The CDR3 has 14 residues. The V and J ends lost 0 bases and 4 bases respectively, with 8 bases between them. The CDR3 DNA reads TGTGCCAGCAGCGTAGGGGCTGCCGGAAACACCATATATTTT. The encoded protein is CASSVGAAGNTIYF.

The rearrangement links TRBV11-2 to TRBJ2-1; tentative D call: TRBD1 (6 bases). In germline, CDR1 is SGHAT, CDR2 FQNNGV. V was pared by 1 base and J by 5 bases, with 12 bases between. The CDR3 runs to 15 residues. The CDR3 is CASSLGGQTDNEQFF. In nucleotides, the CDR3 is TGTGCCAGCAGCTTAGGGGGGCAAACTGACAATGAGCAGTTCTTC.

The chain employs TRBV5-8 and TRBJ1-6, with 8 bases lining up with TRBD1. Losses at the gene ends were 4 bases for V and 2 bases for J; bases not matched to a gene: 5. In germline, CDR1 is SGHTS, CDR2 YDEGEE. This CDR3 comprises 16 residues. The CDR3: CASSRTGNPYNSPLHF. The CDR3 bases are TGTGCCAGCAGCCGGACAGGGAATCCCTATAATTCACCCCTCCACTTT.

The chain employs TRBV6-1 and TRBJ1-6, with TRBD1 identical over 9 bases. V dropped 4 bases and J dropped 8; count of bases not matched to a gene: 9. The CDR3 sequence is 16 residues long. Germline-derived CDR1 and CDR2 are MNHNS and SASEGT. CDR3 region: CASSVDTGQGDSPLHF. The CDR3 bases are TGTGCCAGCAGTGTTGATACGGGACAGGGAGATTCACCCCTCCACTTT.

The V call is TRBV7-9, the J call TRBJ2-2, with D hard to call. CDR1 is SEHNR, CDR2 FQNEAQ, per germline (reference sequence). The CDR3 loop spans 15 amino acids. V lost 5 bases to trimming and J lost 1 base, with 11 bases between them. CDR3 protein: CASSLLGGNTGELFF. The CDR3 coding sequence is TGTGCCAGCAGCCTCCTCGGCGGGAACACCGGGGAGCTGTTTTTT.

The rearrangement joins TRBV7-3 to TRBJ2-3, with 9 nucleotides matching TRBD2. The J segment lost 4 bases and the V segment lost 5 bases, leaving 10 bases of the junction unmatched. Germline CDR1 SGHTA, CDR2 FQGTGA. The CDR3 runs to 16 residues. CDR3: CASSKEAGGRADTQYF. The CDR3, as DNA: TGTGCCAGCAGCAAAGAGGCGGGGGGGCGGGCAGATACGCAGTATTTT.

This clone was counted a single time. The chain employs TRBV7-9 and TRBJ1-2, with TRBD1 identical over 8 bases. This CDR3 has 15 amino acids. From germline, CDR1 is SEHNR and CDR2 FQNEAQ (reference sequence). With V trimmed by 5 bases and J by 3 bases, 8 bases remained unmatched. The CDR3 region has the DNA TGTGCCAGCAGCCTCGGGGAGGACAGGGACTATGGCTACACCTTC. As protein: CASSLGEDRDYGYTF.

This chain links TRBV19 with TRBJ1-1; D might be TRBD1 (5 bases). This CDR3 is 12 amino acids long. Germline CDR1 is LNHDA and CDR2 is SQIVND (reference sequence). Deletions cut 5 bases from V and 5 bases from J, with 9 bases between. The DNA for the CDR3 is TGTGCCAGTAGTGCGGGGCGGACTGAAGCTTTCTTT. Encoded protein: CASSAGRTEAFF.

V usage is TRBV7-9 and J usage is TRBJ1-1; possibly TRBD1 for D (5 bases). Germline-derived CDR1 and CDR2 are SEHNR and FQNEAQ (reference sequence). V lost 5 bases and J lost 4, with 11 bases in between. The CDR3 is made up of 13 amino acids. The CDR3 region has the DNA TGTGCCAGCAGCCCGGTGGGGGGCACTGAAGCTTTCTTT. This codes for CASSPVGGTEAFF.

This sequence joins TRBV2 and TRBJ2-2; 7 bases fit TRBD2. This CDR3 comprises 18 residues. After removal of 3 bases from V and 2 bases from J, the junction contained 12 bases not matched to a gene. Germline lookup yields CDR1 SNHLY and CDR2 FYNNEI. The CDR3 sequence: CASSDSAASGINTGELFF. The CDR3 DNA sequence: TGTGCCAGCAGTGATTCGGCTGCTAGCGGAATAAACACCGGGGAGCTGTTTTTT. Drawing the rest from reference TRBV2 and TRBJ2-2, the complete variable domain is EPEVTQTPSHQVTQMGQEVILRCVPISNHLYFYWYRQILGQKVEFLVSFYNNEISEKSEIFDDQFSVERPDGSNFTLKIRSTKLEDSAMYFCASSDSAASGINTGELFFGEGSRLTVL.

J is TRBJ2-5 and V is TRBV6-5; TRBD1 matches 10 bases. Germline V gene data show CDR1 as MNHEY and CDR2 as SVGAGI. Losses at the gene ends were 9 bases for V and 2 bases for J; bases not matched to a gene: 3. This CDR3 has 13 amino acids. CDR3 bases: TGTGCCAGTGGGACAGGGGAACAAGAGACCCAGTACTTC. Amino acids: CASGTGEQETQYF.